The 30 T cell receptor beta chains given below trace back to one sample, sequenced in a study of blood T cells in healthy people across ages. PCR was performed a second time for roughly 6 to 12 cycles using a sample-barcoded 5' primer and a J-beta primer mix. MiXCR, run by TCRdb on the 5' RACE reads, gives a single entry per CDR3 protein. The sample lists around 800,000 distinct CDR3 sequences, about 42% seen once, with about a sixth in the top ten. The sequencing sample was made of blood. Receptors originate from a man older than 75 in good health.

V and J are TRBV11-2 and TRBJ2-1, with 8 bases aligning to TRBD1. This CDR3 is 17 amino acids long. Germline V gene data show CDR1 as SGHAT and CDR2 as FQNNGV. Trimming cost V 5 bases and J 4 bases; bases outside gene matches: 13. CDR3 DNA sequence: TGTGCCAGCAGCACCCGATGGACAGGGATACCGTACAATGAGCAGTTCTTC. Amino acids: CASSTRWTGIPYNEQFF.

V gene TRBV6-6 combines with J gene TRBJ1-4; the D gene is possibly TRBD1 (5 bases). V shed 5 bases and J shed 2 bases, with 18 bases lying between them. The CDR3 runs 17 residues. Germline V gene data show CDR1 as MNHNY and CDR2 as SVGAGI (reference sequence). CDR3 sequence (DNA): TGTGCCAGCAGTCCTTTTGCCCCAGGGCGCACTAATGAAAAACTGTTTTTT. It yields the protein CASSPFAPGRTNEKLFF.

About this clonotype: This clone may be a read error of a much larger clone one base away. The V gene is TRBV9, the J gene TRBJ2-7; 8 positions agree with TRBD1. CDR1 is SGDLS, CDR2 YYNGEE, per germline. This CDR3 is built from 15 residues. The CDR3 DNA is TGTGCCAGCAGCGTAGGGGCAGGGGGCGCGTACGAGCGGTACTTC. This sequence encodes CASSVGAGGAYERYF.

This chain joins TRBV5-6 and TRBJ1-5; TRBD1 is a possible D gene (6 bases). V was trimmed by 4 bases and J by 6 bases, leaving 17 bases between them. This CDR3 region has 15 residues. Per germline, CDR1 SGHDT and CDR2 YYEEEE. CDR3 coding DNA: TGTGCCAGCAGCATCGGTGGGGGGCCGGGTCAGCCCCAGCATTTT. Translation gives CASSIGGGPGQPQHF.

V usage is TRBV7-2 and J usage is TRBJ2-5; 10 bases agree with TRBD1. V trimming: 3 bases; J trimming: 5 bases; junction bases outside the gene matches: 6. Germline loops: CDR1 SGHTA, CDR2 FQGNSA. This CDR3 spans 15 amino acids. The CDR3 is CASSFEDRGDETQYF. In nucleotides, the CDR3 is TGTGCCAGCAGCTTTGAGGACAGGGGGGATGAGACCCAGTACTTC.

Ten or more counts support this clonotype. The CDR3 loop is CASSLTNYGYTF. The CDR3 DNA follows: TGTGCCAGCAGTTTGACAAACTATGGCTACACCTTC. The chain has TRBV12-3 or TRBV12-4 and TRBJ1-2; no definite D call. The CDR3 runs to 12 residues. V gave up 3 bases and J gave up 2 bases, with 4 bases separating them.

Concerning this clonotype itself: One end of the junction is discordant with germline, which a read error may explain. J is TRBJ2-4 and V is TRBV29-1; D may be TRBD1 (5 bases). The J call may be incorrect, as the DNA end agrees better with TRBJ2-7. Germline CDR1 is SQVTM and CDR2 is ANQGSEA. The CDR3 is 14 amino acids. In nucleotides, the CDR3 is TGCAGCGTTGAGGTGTCAGGGTTCTCCCACGAGCAGTACTTC. It specifies CSVEVSGFSHEQYF.

The V and J genes are TRBV7-3 and TRBJ2-7; 8 bases align to TRBD1. Germline CDR1 reads SGHTA; CDR2 reads FQGTGA. J gave up 7 bases and V 2 bases, and 10 bases lay outside the gene matches. The CDR3 totals 15 residues. In DNA form, the CDR3 reads TGTGCCAGCAGCTTACAGGGGGCGTCCTACAATGAGCAGTACTTC. Its translation: CASSLQGASYNEQYF.

At least ten counts were recorded for this clonotype. The J gene is TRBJ2-7, the V gene TRBV3-1; 10 bases line up with TRBD2. The CDR3 sequence is 15 residues long. V dropped 1 base and J dropped 4; count of bases not matched to a gene: 4. Germline V gene lookup returns CDR1 LGHDT and CDR2 YNNKEL (reference sequence). CDR3 region: CASSQGAGGRYEQYF. CDR3 in DNA: TGTGCCAGCAGCCAAGGAGCGGGAGGGCGGTACGAGCAGTACTTC.

The chain carries TRBV2 and TRBJ2-1; 7 nucleotides line up with TRBD2. Trimming at V came to 5 bases and at J to 7 bases, leaving 11 bases not matched to a gene. Germline lookup yields CDR1 SNHLY and CDR2 FYNNEI. This CDR3 spans 15 amino acids. The CDR3, as DNA: TGTGCCAGCAGTTTAGCGGGCCTCTCTGGGAATGAGCAGTTCTTC. Protein sequence: CASSLAGLSGNEQFF. Together with reference TRBV2 and TRBJ2-1, the CDR3 gives the full variable domain: EPEVTQTPSHQVTQMGQEVILRCVPISNHLYFYWYRQILGQKVEFLVSFYNNEISEKSEIFDDQFSVERPDGSNFTLKIRSTKLEDSAMYFCASSLAGLSGNEQFFGPGTRLTVL.

A note on this clonotype: Being one base from a much bigger clone, this may be a read error. The chain carries TRBV20-1 and TRBJ2-7; D is unclear. Per germline, CDR1 DFQATT and CDR2 SNEGSKA (reference sequence). The CDR3 runs 11 residues. CDR3 in amino acids: CTLSRRNEQYF. The CDR3 nucleotides are TGCACCCTCAGCCGGAGAAATGAGCAGTACTTC.

Regarding this clonotype: This may stem from a read error, because a much larger clone lies one nucleotide away. The chain uses TRBV6-2 or TRBV6-3 and TRBJ2-1; no clear D gene. Germline V lookup: CDR1 MNHEY, CDR2 SVGEGT. V lost 2 bases and J lost 5, with 22 bases in between. The CDR3 length is 18 residues. CDR3 nucleotide sequence: TGTGCCAGCAGTTACCTTGCTACAGACCCCAGTCATAACAATGAGCAGTTCTTC. Protein: CASSYLATDPSHNNEQFF.

Many counts were recorded for this clonotype. The chain has TRBV12-3 or TRBV12-4 and TRBJ2-7, with D possibly matching TRBD2 (6 bases). With 6 bases removed from V and 0 bases from J, the gap between germline ends came to 15 bases. The CDR3 sequence is 15 residues long. CDR3 nucleotide sequence: TGTGCCAGCAGACACACGGGAGAGAACTCCTACGAGCAGTACTTC. Its protein is CASRHTGENSYEQYF.

V is TRBV20-1 and J is TRBJ1-1; no clear D. Trimming shortened V by 4 bases and J by 0 bases, and 9 bases separated the two germline ends. The CDR3 runs to 13 residues. Germline assignment: CDR1 DFQATT and CDR2 SNEGSKA (reference sequence). The CDR3 coding sequence is TGCAGTGCTACCCGGGCCATGAACACTGAAGCTTTCTTT. Translated, it gives CSATRAMNTEAFF.

The V call is TRBV12-3 or TRBV12-4, the J call TRBJ2-7, with D uncertain. V was cut by 5 bases and J by 2 bases, with 10 bases left in between. There are 13 residues in the CDR3. CDR3 sequence (DNA): TGTGCCAGCAGTCTTCACAGAACCTACGAGCAGTACTTC. It codes for CASSLHRTYEQYF.

This clonotype was detected a few times. This rearrangement joins TRBV4-3 to TRBJ1-5; D not resolved. CDR3 length: 14 residues. CDR1 LGHNA and CDR2 YSLEER come from the germline V gene. With 4 bases removed from V and 1 base from J, the gap between germline ends came to 8 bases. The CDR3, as DNA: TGCGCCAGCAGCCCTTTACTCAGCAATCAGCCCCAGCATTTT. Translated, it gives CASSPLLSNQPQHF.

The CDR3 DNA reads TGTGCCAGCAGCTTAGGCTGGCGGGATACGCAGTATTTT. It codes for CASSLGWRDTQYF. The V call is TRBV7-2, the J call TRBJ2-3; D unresolved. The germline V gene encodes CDR1 SGHTA and CDR2 FQGNSA. Trimming pared 1 base from V and 6 bases from J, leaving 8 bases between. This CDR3 has 13 residues.

The count of this clonotype is one. This chain uses TRBV7-2 with TRBJ1-1; D not certain. The CDR3 covers 15 residues. Trimming left V 6 bases short and J 9 bases short, with 23 bases between. In germline, CDR1 is SGHTA, CDR2 FQGNSA. The CDR3 region is CASRRAQSVGTKAFF. The CDR3 coding sequence is TGTGCCAGCAGACGCGCACAGTCCGTGGGAACTAAAGCTTTCTTT.

J is TRBJ1-5 and V is TRBV25-1, with no clear D. Germline CDR1 and CDR2: MGHDK and SYGVNS. The CDR3 runs 13 residues. V gave up 2 bases and J gave up 7 bases, with 9 bases separating them. CDR3 in DNA: TGTGCCAGCAGTGAAGGTAACGGACAGCCCCAGCATTTT. As protein: CASSEGNGQPQHF. The full variable domain, rest sourced from reference TRBV25-1 and TRBJ1-5, is EADIYQTPRYLVIGTGKKITLECSQTMGHDKMYWYQQDPGMELHLIHYSYGVNSTEKGDLSSESTVSRIRTEHFPLTLESARPSHTSQYLCASSEGNGQPQHFGDGTRLSIL.

The chain joins TRBV19 to TRBJ2-3; no clear D gene. The germline V gene encodes CDR1 LNHDA and CDR2 SQIVND (reference sequence). This CDR3 is 14 amino acids long. Between the trimmed V and J ends, which lost 3 bases and 0 bases, there was a span of 7 bases. CDR3 bases: TGTGCCAGTAGTATGTGGGAAAGCACAGATACGCAGTATTTT. It is translated as CASSMWESTDTQYF.

This sequence joins TRBV7-2 and TRBJ2-4; D uncertain. The DNA end favors TRBJ2-5, so the J call may be wrong. CDR3 length equals 14 residues. Germline-derived CDR1 and CDR2 are SGHTA and FQGNSA. The CDR3 DNA follows: TGTGCCAGCAGCGAGGCTAGAGTCGTGGAGACCCAGTACTTC. As protein: CASSEARVVETQYF.

Only a few counts were recorded for this clonotype. This chain uses TRBV7-7 with TRBJ2-3, with 9 bases identical to TRBD1. The CDR3 sequence is 13 residues long. Per the germline V gene, CDR1 is SSHAT and CDR2 is FNYEAQ (reference sequence). The junction had 2 bases not matched to a gene; V was cut back by 5 bases and J by 5 bases. The CDR3 region is CASSMDRGDTQYF. CDR3 nucleotide sequence: TGTGCCAGCAGCATGGACAGGGGAGATACGCAGTATTTT.

The genes are TRBV29-1 and TRBJ2-7; possible D gene TRBD1, 5 bases. Germline CDR1 SQVTM, CDR2 ANQGSEA. V lost 4 bases and J 2 bases, leaving 6 bases between the germline ends. The CDR3 is 11 amino acids. The CDR3 nucleotides are TGCAGCGTTGTCAGGGCCTACGAGCAGTACTTC. Its translation: CSVVRAYEQYF.

The chain has TRBV2 and TRBJ2-1; 10 bases align to TRBD2. The CDR3 contains 16 residues. With 3 bases clipped from V and 7 bases from J, the junction kept 9 bases outside the gene matches. The germline gives CDR1 SNHLY, CDR2 FYNNEI. CDR3 DNA: TGTGCCAGCAGTGAGCTAGCGGGAGCACGCGGGAATGAGCAGTTCTTC. Encoded protein: CASSELAGARGNEQFF.

This clonotype was seen more than once but under ten times. This chain links TRBV5-1 with TRBJ2-1; D perhaps matches TRBD1 (6 bases). Germline V gene sequence: CDR1 SGHRS, CDR2 YFSETQ. Deletions cut 7 bases from V and 4 bases from J, with 12 bases between. The CDR3 covers 13 residues. The CDR3 nucleotides read TGCGCCAGCCACAGGGCGGGTTACAATGAGCAGTTCTTC. Translated: CASHRAGYNEQFF.

A few counts support this clonotype. The chain has TRBV5-5 and TRBJ1-2; 10 positions match TRBD1. The CDR3 is made up of 14 amino acids. J lost 4 bases, V lost 6 bases, and 6 bases had no gene match. CDR1 and CDR2 (germline): SGHKS, YYEKEE (reference sequence). The chain's CDR3 is CASKPGQGSYGYTF. The CDR3 DNA sequence: TGTGCCAGCAAACCGGGACAGGGGTCCTATGGCTACACCTTC.

V usage is TRBV5-1 and J usage is TRBJ1-2; D might be TRBD1 (5 bases). The CDR3 has 14 residues. Trimming pared 4 bases from V and 2 bases from J, leaving 12 bases between. Germline V gene data show CDR1 as SGHRS and CDR2 as YFSETQ. This chain's CDR3 is CASSGDGQNYGYTF. DNA of the CDR3: TGCGCCAGCAGCGGGGACGGTCAGAACTATGGCTACACCTTC.

This chain uses TRBV5-6 with TRBJ2-1, with TRBD1 as a possible D gene (6 bases). Trimming stripped 7 bases from V and 4 bases from J, with 12 bases between. Germline lookup yields CDR1 SGHDT and CDR2 YYEEEE. The CDR3 spans 13 residues. CDR3 amino acids: CASYLTGYNEQFF. The CDR3 bases are TGTGCCAGCTACCTGACAGGTTACAATGAGCAGTTCTTC.

A remark on this clonotype: The junction departs from germline at one end; a sequencing error may be responsible. The CDR3 here is CASSRSGRSETQYF. CDR3 bases: TGTGCCAGTAGCCGTAGCGGGAGGAGTGAGACCCAGTACTTC. The chain uses TRBV3-1 and TRBJ2-5, with 10 bases lining up with TRBD2. The CDR3 contains 14 residues. CDR1 is LGHDT, CDR2 YNNKEL, per germline (reference sequence).

This clonotype was found once. The chain carries TRBV18 and TRBJ2-7; weak D call: TRBD1 (6 bases). The CDR3 is made up of 14 amino acids. Trimming stripped 5 bases from V and 2 bases from J, with 13 bases between. The V gene's germline CDR1 is KGHSH and CDR2 LQKENI. The CDR3 DNA reads as TGTGCCAGCTCAGGCGTACAGGGCACCTACGAGCAGTACTTC. Protein product: CASSGVQGTYEQYF.